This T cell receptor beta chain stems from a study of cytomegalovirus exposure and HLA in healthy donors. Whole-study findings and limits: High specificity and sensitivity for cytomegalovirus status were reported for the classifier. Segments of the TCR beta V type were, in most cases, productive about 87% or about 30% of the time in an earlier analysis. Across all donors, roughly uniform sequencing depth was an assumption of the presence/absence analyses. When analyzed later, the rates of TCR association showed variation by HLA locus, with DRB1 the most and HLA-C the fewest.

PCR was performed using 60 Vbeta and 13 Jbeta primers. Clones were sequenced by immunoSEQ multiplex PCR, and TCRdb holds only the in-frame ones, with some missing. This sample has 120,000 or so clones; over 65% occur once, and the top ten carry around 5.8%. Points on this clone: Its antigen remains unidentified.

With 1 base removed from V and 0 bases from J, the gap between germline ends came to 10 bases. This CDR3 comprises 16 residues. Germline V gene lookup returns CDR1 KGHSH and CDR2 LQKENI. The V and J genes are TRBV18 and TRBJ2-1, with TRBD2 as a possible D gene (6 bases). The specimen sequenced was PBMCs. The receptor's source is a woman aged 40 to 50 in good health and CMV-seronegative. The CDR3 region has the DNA TGTGCCAGCTCACCACAACCCGGGAGCTCCTACAATGAGCAGTTCTTC. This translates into CASSPQPGSSYNEQFF.